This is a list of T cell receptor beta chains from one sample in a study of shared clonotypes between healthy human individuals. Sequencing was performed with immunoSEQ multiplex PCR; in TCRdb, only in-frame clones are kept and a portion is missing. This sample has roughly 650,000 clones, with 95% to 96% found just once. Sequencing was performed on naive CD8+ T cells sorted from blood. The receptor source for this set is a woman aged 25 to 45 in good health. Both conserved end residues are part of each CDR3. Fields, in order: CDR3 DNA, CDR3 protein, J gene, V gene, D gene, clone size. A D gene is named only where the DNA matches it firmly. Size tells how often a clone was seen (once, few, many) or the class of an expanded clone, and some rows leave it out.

TGTGCCAGCAGCTTTGAGACGAACTATGGCTACACCTTC | CASSFETNYGYTF | TRBJ1-2 | TRBV5-4 | NA | few
TGTGCCAGCAGCTCCACCAGCGGCCCGGAGTATACGCAGTATTTT | CASSSTSGPEYTQYF | TRBJ2-3 | TRBV13 | NA | NA
TGTGCCAGCAGCTTAGGGGGACCTGACTATGGCTACACCTTC | CASSLGGPDYGYTF | TRBJ1-2 | TRBV7-9 | NA | few
TGCGCCAGCAGCCAAGAATGGACTAGTTTCTACGAGCAGTACTTC | CASSQEWTSFYEQYF | TRBJ2-7 | TRBV4-1 | TRBD2 | NA
TGTGCCAGCAGCTTACGGGGTAGCGGAAGCACAGATACGCAGTATTTT | CASSLRGSGSTDTQYF | TRBJ2-3 | TRBV13 | NA | NA
TGTGCCAGTAGTATAGTGGGACAGCCCAATCAGCCCCAGCATTTT | CASSIVGQPNQPQHF | TRBJ1-5 | TRBV19 | TRBD1 | NA
TGTGCCAGCAGTTTACGGTCTAGCTCCTACAATGAGCAGTTCTTC | CASSLRSSSYNEQFF | TRBJ2-1 | TRBV27 | NA | NA
TGTGCCAGTAGTATTGTGGTTAATGAGCAGTTCTTC | CASSIVVNEQFF | TRBJ2-1 | TRBV19 | NA | NA
TGTGCCAGCAGTTTTAGCGGGGGCACGGGCAGCGAGCAGTTCTTC | CASSFSGGTGSEQFF | TRBJ2-1 | TRBV7-2 | TRBD2 | NA
TGTGCCAGCAGCTTGGCGGTGGAGCCCGGGACCTGGATCGAGAACACTGAAGCTTTCTTT | CASSLAVEPGTWIENTEAFF | TRBJ1-1 | TRBV7-8 | NA | NA
TGTGCCAGCAGCGACAGGACTAGCGGACCTACGAAGCAGTACTTC | CASSDRTSGPTKQYF | TRBJ2-7 | TRBV5-4 | TRBD2 | once
TGCAGCGTCCGCAACACAGGGGCCTACGAGCAGTACTTC | CSVRNTGAYEQYF | TRBJ2-7 | TRBV29-1 | TRBD1 | NA
TGTGCCAGTAGTTGGGGCGGGGAGAACACTGAAGCTTTCTTT | CASSWGGENTEAFF | TRBJ1-1 | TRBV19 | NA | NA
TGTGCCAGCAGTGGGACGGGACTAGTAACAGATACGCAGTATTTT | CASSGTGLVTDTQYF | TRBJ2-3 | TRBV9 | TRBD2 | NA
TGTGCCAGCAGTTTATCGGGGGCCTCTGGAAACACCATATATTTT | CASSLSGASGNTIYF | TRBJ1-3 | TRBV27 | NA | NA
TGTGCCAGCAGCGGAGGGGGCGCGCCTTCCAATGAGCAGTTCTTC | CASSGGGAPSNEQFF | TRBJ2-1 | TRBV9 | TRBD1 | NA
TGTGCCACCAGCAGCGGACGCGGAGCCTACGAGCAGTACTTC | CATSSGRGAYEQYF | TRBJ2-7 | TRBV15 | NA | NA
TGTGCCAGCAGCGTACTGACTAGCGGGAGTGGGGGCGAGCAGTACTTC | CASSVLTSGSGGEQYF | TRBJ2-7 | TRBV5-4 | TRBD2 | NA
TGTGCCATCAGGGCTAGCGGTGACAATGAGCAGTTCTTC | CAIRASGDNEQFF | TRBJ2-1 | TRBV10-3 | TRBD2 | NA
TGCGCCAGCCAACCCCGGGCTAGGAAGGACTATGGCTACACCTTC | CASQPRARKDYGYTF | TRBJ1-2 | TRBV5-1 | NA | NA
TGTGCCAGCACCTTAGAGGGTATGACTGAAGCTTTCTTT | CASTLEGMTEAFF | TRBJ1-1 | TRBV13 | NA | NA
TGTGCCAGCAGCCTTGGGGGCGGGGCTCGCTACAATGAGCAGTTCTTC | CASSLGGGARYNEQFF | TRBJ2-1 | TRBV2 | NA | NA
TGCGCCAGCAGCTTGGCCCGGACAGGGGGCACTGAAGCTTTCTTT | CASSLARTGGTEAFF | TRBJ1-1 | TRBV5-1 | TRBD1 | NA
TGTGCCAGCAGCGCGGAACAGGGGATCGGGATAAGCTCCTACAATGAGCAGTTCTTC | CASSAEQGIGISSYNEQFF | TRBJ2-1 | TRBV13 | TRBD1 | NA
TGTGCCAGCAGTTTTAACCGGGTCTACGAGCAGTACTTC | CASSFNRVYEQYF | TRBJ2-7 | TRBV27 | NA | NA
TGTGCCAGCAGTTACTCGCAAGATAGCTCCTACGAGCAGTACTTC | CASSYSQDSSYEQYF | TRBJ2-7 | TRBV6-5 | NA | NA
TGTGCCAGCAGCAGTGGGGAGCATGGCTACACCTTC | CASSSGEHGYTF | TRBJ1-2 | TRBV9 | NA | NA
TGTGCCAGCAGCTCCCGAATAAGCGGCTTCCGGGACGAGCAGTACTTC | CASSSRISGFRDEQYF | TRBJ2-7 | TRBV9 | NA | NA
TGTGCCAGCAGCCTGGGACAGGGGGCGCTTTTGTACGAGCAGTACTTC | CASSLGQGALLYEQYF | TRBJ2-7 | TRBV5-8 | TRBD1 | NA
TGTGCCAGCAGCTCCCGACAGGGGCTGAGCGAGCAGTACTTC | CASSSRQGLSEQYF | TRBJ2-7 | TRBV7-6 | TRBD1 | NA
TGTGCCAGCAGCTTGGGGGCTAGAAACACCGGGGAGCTGTTTTTT | CASSLGARNTGELFF | TRBJ2-2 | TRBV5-5 | NA | NA
TGCAGCGTTGAGGATGGGGTGGGCACCGGGGAGCTGTTTTTT | CSVEDGVGTGELFF | TRBJ2-2 | TRBV29-1 | NA | NA
TGTGCCAGCAGTGAAGGTTTGGAGAAAAACATTCAGTACTTC | CASSEGLEKNIQYF | TRBJ2-4 | TRBV2 | NA | NA
TGTGCCAGCAGTATCGAGAGGACCCAGTACTTC | CASSIERTQYF | TRBJ2-5 | TRBV6-5 | NA | NA
TGCGCCAGCAGTGAGTCGAGGGTTTTCCAAGAGACCCAGTACTTC | CASSESRVFQETQYF | TRBJ2-5 | TRBV10-2 | NA | NA
TGTGCCAGCAGCTTGGTGTGGAGGGGGCAGGACACTGAAGCTTTCTTT | CASSLVWRGQDTEAFF | TRBJ1-1 | TRBV27 | TRBD1 | once
TGTGCCAGCAGCAGGACAGGCCCTGACTATGGCTACACCTTC | CASSRTGPDYGYTF | TRBJ1-2 | TRBV5-4 | TRBD1 | NA
TGTGCCAGCAGTTTGACGGGAGACATGGGCGAGCAGTACTTC | CASSLTGDMGEQYF | TRBJ2-7 | TRBV28 | NA | NA
TGTGCCAGCACCGACAGGGATTACTATGGCTACACCTTC | CASTDRDYYGYTF | TRBJ1-2 | TRBV2 | TRBD1 | NA
TGTGCCAGCAGGCCTCCCGGTAGCAATCAGCCCCAGCATTTT | CASRPPGSNQPQHF | TRBJ1-5 | TRBV28 | NA | NA
TGTGCCAGCAGTTTTTCAGGGGGACTAGGGGAGCTGTTTTTT | CASSFSGGLGELFF | TRBJ2-2 | TRBV2 | NA | NA
TGTGCCAGCAGTCACAACCAGGGGCCCACCTACGAGCAGTACTTC | CASSHNQGPTYEQYF | TRBJ2-7 | TRBV27 | NA | NA
TGTGCCAGCAGTGAAGTTGGGGGCCCGGGGGAGCAGTACTTC | CASSEVGGPGEQYF | TRBJ2-7 | TRBV25-1 | NA | NA
TGTGCCAGCAGCCACGGACAGAGAAGGAACACCGGGGAGCTGTTTTTT | CASSHGQRRNTGELFF | TRBJ2-2 | TRBV14 | NA | once
TGTGCCAGCAGTCTTCGGACGAGGGTTCCGACTAGCGGGCCCACAGATACGCAGTATTTT | CASSLRTRVPTSGPTDTQYF | TRBJ2-3 | TRBV28 | TRBD2 | NA
TGTGCCAGCATAAGGGGAGGTGAGCAGTTCTTC | CASIRGGEQFF | TRBJ2-1 | TRBV27 | NA | NA
TGTGCCAGCTCACCATTCGGCACAGGCTTGAAAAACACCGGGGAGCTGTTTTTT | CASSPFGTGLKNTGELFF | TRBJ2-2 | TRBV18 | NA | NA
TGCGCCAGCAGCTTGGTCGGGACAGGGGGCTCTGGGGCCAACGTCCTGACTTTC | CASSLVGTGGSGANVLTF | TRBJ2-6 | TRBV5-1 | TRBD1 | NA
TGTGCCAGCAGCTTAACGGGATCCAAGGCCGTCGAGCAGTACTTC | CASSLTGSKAVEQYF | TRBJ2-7 | TRBV7-3 | NA | NA
TGTGCCACCCGACCCACTACGAACACCGGGGAGCTGTTTTTT | CATRPTTNTGELFF | TRBJ2-2 | TRBV7-9 | NA | few
TGTGCCACCAGCAGCCTAGCGGCCTCCGGGGAGCAGTACTTC | CATSSLAASGEQYF | TRBJ2-7 | TRBV15 | TRBD2 | NA
TGTGCCACCAGCACCCGGACTAGCGGGGGATACAATGAGCAGTTCTTC | CATSTRTSGGYNEQFF | TRBJ2-1 | TRBV15 | TRBD2 | NA
TGCAGCGGGACAGGGGACCACCCTGAGCAGTTCTTC | CSGTGDHPEQFF | TRBJ2-1 | TRBV29-1 | TRBD1 | NA
TGTGCCAGCAGCCAGCAAACAGGTTTCGAGCCCCAGCATTTT | CASSQQTGFEPQHF | TRBJ1-5 | TRBV16 | NA | NA
TGTGCCAGCAGCCTACAGACGACCGGGGAGCTGTTTTTT | CASSLQTTGELFF | TRBJ2-2 | TRBV7-9 | NA | NA
TGTGCCAGCAGTTCGTACACGGATTATAGCAATCAGCCCCAGCATTTT | CASSSYTDYSNQPQHF | TRBJ1-5 | TRBV28 | NA | NA
TGTGCCAGCAGCTTGGTTCAGGGGGACCTAAACTATGGCTACACCTTC | CASSLVQGDLNYGYTF | TRBJ1-2 | TRBV5-6 | TRBD1 | NA
TGTGCCAGCAGCTTGGTAGCGGGAGTTTACAATGAGCAGTTCTTC | CASSLVAGVYNEQFF | TRBJ2-1 | TRBV5-8 | TRBD2 | NA
TGCGCCAGCAGCTCCCCCAATTCCTACGAGCAGTACTTC | CASSSPNSYEQYF | TRBJ2-7 | TRBV4-1 | NA | NA